Sequencing of this TCR beta chain was carried out in a study of blood T cell repertoires in COVID-19. Study background: T cells, B-cell-depleted T cells, or PBMCs supplied cDNA or gDNA.

All enrollees were about 18 to 89 years old and from some 24 US areas. Participants were placed into cohorts based on the clinical history they reported. V lost 5 bases, J lost 7 bases, and 10 bases stayed unmatched. In germline, CDR1 is MDHEN, CDR2 SYDVKM. This CDR3 has 15 residues. Authors' processing steps: Counts of nucleated cells, estimated from reference gene primer amplification, were obtained. Profiling relied on immunoSEQ multiplex PCR, and the TCRdb table lists in-frame clones only, not all of them. V and J calls and clone size follow that table, whereas D and trimming were derived from the DNA. The sample consists of about 310,000 clones, 85% to 90% of them appearing once.

The gene calls are TRBV28 and TRBJ2-2; 7 bases are shared with TRBD1. The material sequenced was PBMCs or T cells enriched from blood (not recorded which). This receptor was obtained from a woman aged 18-29 years with acute COVID-19. Here the CDR3 DNA reads TGTGCCAGCAGTCTAACAGGGGTTCCCATCGGGGAGCTGTTTTTT. Protein: CASSLTGVPIGELFF.